A selection of T cell receptor beta chains follows, all from one sample in a study of shared clonotypes between healthy human individuals. Assay: immunoSEQ multiplex PCR; the TCRdb copy retains only in-frame clones and omits some. The sample consists of roughly 1 million clones, around 75% of them appearing once. Sequencing used memory CD4+ T cells sorted from blood. All receptors come from a man younger than 35 in good health. Each CDR3 is given with its conserved first and last residue. Fields, in order: CDR3 DNA, CDR3 protein, clone size, D gene, J gene, V gene. A D gene is named only where the DNA matches it firmly. Not all rows give a size; the values are once, few, many and, for expanded clones, a class.

CDR3 DNA: TGTGCCAGTAGAGGGACTCAGGACAATGAGCAGTTCTTC
CDR3 protein: CASRGTQDNEQFF
clone size: .
D gene: .
J gene: TRBJ2-1
V gene: TRBV19

CDR3 DNA: TGTGCCAGCAGACTGGACCCTACGGCCGGGGAGCTGTTTTTT
CDR3 protein: CASRLDPTAGELFF
clone size: .
D gene: .
J gene: TRBJ2-2
V gene: TRBV6-4

CDR3 DNA: TGTGCCAGCAGCATCAGAACAAACCTTCAAGAGACCCAGTACTTC
CDR3 protein: CASSIRTNLQETQYF
clone size: few
D gene: .
J gene: TRBJ2-5
V gene: TRBV7-8

CDR3 DNA: TGTGCCACCAGCCCGACTACGGGCCAGAGGACGGATACGCAGTATTTT
CDR3 protein: CATSPTTGQRTDTQYF
clone size: .
D gene: .
J gene: TRBJ2-3
V gene: TRBV15

CDR3 DNA: TGTGCCAGCACCAACCCTTGGAGTATAGGAGAGACCCAGTACTTC
CDR3 protein: CASTNPWSIGETQYF
clone size: .
D gene: .
J gene: TRBJ2-5
V gene: TRBV7-2

CDR3 DNA: TGTGCCAGCAGCCCCCTAGGGTTTTACGGCTACACCTTC
CDR3 protein: CASSPLGFYGYTF
clone size: .
D gene: .
J gene: TRBJ1-2
V gene: TRBV7-2

CDR3 DNA: TGTGCCAGCAGCCAAGTACCGGGGACCGGGGAGCTGTTTTTT
CDR3 protein: CASSQVPGTGELFF
clone size: .
D gene: .
J gene: TRBJ2-2
V gene: TRBV14

CDR3 DNA: TGTGCCAGCAGCCGACAGGGCCCCACTGAAGCTTTCTTT
CDR3 protein: CASSRQGPTEAFF
clone size: .
D gene: TRBD1
J gene: TRBJ1-1
V gene: TRBV25-1

CDR3 DNA: TGTGCCAGCAGTCCGTTTTTCACTAGCGGGTCCTACAATGAGCAGTTCTTC
CDR3 protein: CASSPFFTSGSYNEQFF
clone size: .
D gene: TRBD2
J gene: TRBJ2-1
V gene: TRBV27

CDR3 DNA: TGCGCCAGCAGTGACGGAAACACCATATATTTT
CDR3 protein: CASSDGNTIYF
clone size: once
D gene: .
J gene: TRBJ1-3
V gene: TRBV10-1

CDR3 DNA: TGTGCCGTAAGACCCAGGGGCCAAAATCAGCCCCAGCATTTT
CDR3 protein: CAVRPRGQNQPQHF
clone size: many
D gene: .
J gene: TRBJ1-5
V gene: TRBV28

CDR3 DNA: TGTGCCCGTGGACTAGTGGGCATGACCCAGTACTTC
CDR3 protein: CARGLVGMTQYF
clone size: .
D gene: TRBD2
J gene: TRBJ2-5
V gene: TRBV30

CDR3 DNA: TGTGCCAGCTCACCACCTCAGGGATACTCTGGAAACACCATATATTTT
CDR3 protein: CASSPPQGYSGNTIYF
clone size: few
D gene: .
J gene: TRBJ1-3
V gene: TRBV18

CDR3 DNA: TGTGCCAGCAGAGCCAGGGCCGGGGAGCAGTTCTTC
CDR3 protein: CASRARAGEQFF
clone size: .
D gene: .
J gene: TRBJ2-1
V gene: TRBV2

CDR3 DNA: TGTGCCAGCAGGGGGACAGGGAGGAGTGGAAACACCATATATTTT
CDR3 protein: CASRGTGRSGNTIYF
clone size: .
D gene: TRBD1
J gene: TRBJ1-3
V gene: TRBV28

CDR3 DNA: TGCGCCAGCAGCTTGGGCTCCTCCTACGAGCAGTACTTC
CDR3 protein: CASSLGSSYEQYF
clone size: .
D gene: .
J gene: TRBJ2-7
V gene: TRBV5-1

CDR3 DNA: TGTGCCATCAGTGAGGGGGTCAGAGAAGAGACCCAGTACTTC
CDR3 protein: CAISEGVREETQYF
clone size: .
D gene: .
J gene: TRBJ2-5
V gene: TRBV10-3

CDR3 DNA: TGTGCCAGCAGCTTAGTAGCGGGAGACGTCACCGGGGAGCTGTTTTTT
CDR3 protein: CASSLVAGDVTGELFF
clone size: .
D gene: TRBD2
J gene: TRBJ2-2
V gene: TRBV11-2

CDR3 DNA: TGTGCCAGCTACAGCGGGGGGATCCACAATGAGCAGTTCTTC
CDR3 protein: CASYSGGIHNEQFF
clone size: .
D gene: TRBD2
J gene: TRBJ2-1
V gene: TRBV28

CDR3 DNA: TGTGCCAGCAGCCTCGGACGCCGGGGCACAGATACGCAGTATTTT
CDR3 protein: CASSLGRRGTDTQYF
clone size: .
D gene: .
J gene: TRBJ2-3
V gene: TRBV13

CDR3 DNA: TGTGCCAGCACCTCGAGGACAGTTCAAGAGACCCAGTACTTC
CDR3 protein: CASTSRTVQETQYF
clone size: .
D gene: .
J gene: TRBJ2-5
V gene: TRBV7-2

CDR3 DNA: TGTGCCAGTAGATCGAGCTCCTATAATTCACCCCTCCACTTT
CDR3 protein: CASRSSSYNSPLHF
clone size: .
D gene: .
J gene: TRBJ1-6
V gene: TRBV19

CDR3 DNA: TGCGCCAGCAGCTGGACTCCTCAGGGGGCTGGCGAGCAGTACTTC
CDR3 protein: CASSWTPQGAGEQYF
clone size: .
D gene: TRBD1
J gene: TRBJ2-7
V gene: TRBV5-1

CDR3 DNA: TGTGCCAGCTCACAGGGCTCGAGCACTGAAGCTTTCTTT
CDR3 protein: CASSQGSSTEAFF
clone size: .
D gene: .
J gene: TRBJ1-1
V gene: TRBV18

CDR3 DNA: TGTGCCAGCAGGGAGGACTCGAACTATGGCTACACCTTC
CDR3 protein: CASREDSNYGYTF
clone size: once
D gene: .
J gene: TRBJ1-2
V gene: TRBV7-2

CDR3 DNA: TGCGCCAGCAGACCCGGGACTAGTGGAGATACGCAGTATTTT
CDR3 protein: CASRPGTSGDTQYF
clone size: .
D gene: TRBD2
J gene: TRBJ2-3
V gene: TRBV5-1